This T cell receptor beta chain was sequenced in a study of T cell repertoires in cytomegalovirus infection. For the study at large: CMV infection plus the matching HLA type was flagged by public TCR beta signatures.

This clonotype showed up just a few times. Its antigen is unidentified. In TCRdb, the reads were re-called with MiXCR into one record per CDR3 protein. The sample holds roughly 350,000 distinct CDR3 sequences, about 34% seen once. The source material was cultured PBMCs, sampled from culture after CMV antigen stimulation. This sequence originates from a human donor in good health (CMV status not recorded). Some clones in this sample may be carry-over from other donors' samples.

CDR3 amino acids: CASSLEGRGKLFF. CDR3 DNA: TGTGCCAGCAGCTTAGAAGGCAGAGGAAAACTGTTTTTT. The rearrangement links TRBV7-2 to TRBJ1-4; D call uncertain. CDR1 is SGHTA, CDR2 FQGNSA, per germline. The CDR3 totals 13 residues. V lost 1 base and J lost 10, with 10 bases in between.